This T cell receptor (beta chain) was sequenced in a study of circulating CD8 cells and anti-PD-1 response in melanoma. TCR libraries were prepared from roughly 14 ng of total RNA with the QIAseq Immune Repertoire TCR panel. MiXCR, applied by TCRdb to the reads, yields one record per CDR3 protein. This table holds some 2,100 distinct CDR3 sequences, approximately 7% found once. CDR1 is MGHDK, CDR2 SYGVNS, per germline. This CDR3 comprises 14 residues. V lost 3 bases and J 1 base, leaving 9 bases between the germline ends. This clonotype is medium-sized in the sample. The antigen is unknown. Broader study findings: Subset repertoires were largely private at M1, with under 7.5% shared.

Sorting of live CD3+CD8+TCRalphabeta+ cells by PD-1 and/or TIGIT gave four subsets. The clonotype originates from a human donor with melanoma. This sample comprised CD8+ T cells from PBMCs, obtained at baseline or after one month of anti-PD-1 therapy (not recorded which). This sequence joins TRBV25-1 and TRBJ2-5; maybe TRBD1 (6 bases). The CDR3 DNA sequence: TGTGCCAGCAGTGATAGGGGGTCCCAAGAGACCCAGTACTTC. This translates into CASSDRGSQETQYF.